This T cell receptor (beta chain) was sequenced for a study of T cells after yellow fever vaccination. TCRdb used MiXCR to reprocess the 5' RACE reads, holding one entry per CDR3 protein. The data contain hundreds of thousands of distinct CDR3 sequences, less than 4.5% of them seen just once; the ten biggest clones take up roughly a quarter. Trimming took off 4 bases at V and 5 bases at J, with 17 bases between the two ends. The CDR3 has 15 amino acids. Germline CDR1 reads MGHRA; CDR2 reads YSYEKL. This clonotype was recorded at least ten times. The chain links TRBV4-1 to TRBJ1-2, with D possibly matching TRBD1 (5 bases). The receptor was derived from a man younger than 30 who received the YFV17D yellow fever vaccine. The specimen was PBMCs, collected on the day of the yellow fever booster vaccination. CDR3 DNA: TGCGCCAGCAGCCCCACAGGAATTTGGGGGTATGGCTACACCTTC. This encodes CASSPTGIWGYGYTF.